The clone carrying this TCR beta chain was seen only a few times. Antigen unknown. This specimen comes from a study of blood T cells in healthy people across ages. Study-wide points: As age increased, TCR beta diversity per million T cells fell in a roughly linear fashion. Higher diversity and more naive CD4+ cells were features of long-lived donors, compared to aged donors.

Next came a second PCR, run for about 6 to 11 cycles, which used a sample-barcoded 5' primer along with a J-beta primer mix. One entry per CDR3 protein, called by TCRdb with MiXCR from the 5' RACE reads. This sample has about 640,000 distinct CDR3 sequences, with under 70% found just once. The trim removed 3 bases at V and 2 bases at J, leaving 4 bases unmatched. Germline CDR1 is DFQATT and CDR2 is SNEGSKA (reference sequence). This CDR3 is built from 15 residues. Specimen: blood. The receptor comes from a man in his sixties in good health. This chain uses TRBV20-1 with TRBJ2-7; TRBD2 agrees at 13 bases. This CDR3 is CSASRGTSGAYEQYF. The CDR3, as DNA: TGCAGTGCTAGCCGCGGGACTAGCGGGGCCTACGAGCAGTACTTC.